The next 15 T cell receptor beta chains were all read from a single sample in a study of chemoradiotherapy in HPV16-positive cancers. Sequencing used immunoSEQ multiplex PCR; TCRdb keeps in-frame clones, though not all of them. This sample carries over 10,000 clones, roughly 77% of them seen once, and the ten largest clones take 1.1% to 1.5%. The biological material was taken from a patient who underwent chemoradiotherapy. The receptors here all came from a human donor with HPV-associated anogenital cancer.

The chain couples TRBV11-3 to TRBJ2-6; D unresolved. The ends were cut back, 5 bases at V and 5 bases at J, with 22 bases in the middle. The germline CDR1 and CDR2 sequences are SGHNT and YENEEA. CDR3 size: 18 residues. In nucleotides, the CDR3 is TGTGCCAGCAGCACTGCGCCGATTCGACAAAGTCGGGCCAACGTCCTGACTTTC. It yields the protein CASSTAPIRQSRANVLTF.

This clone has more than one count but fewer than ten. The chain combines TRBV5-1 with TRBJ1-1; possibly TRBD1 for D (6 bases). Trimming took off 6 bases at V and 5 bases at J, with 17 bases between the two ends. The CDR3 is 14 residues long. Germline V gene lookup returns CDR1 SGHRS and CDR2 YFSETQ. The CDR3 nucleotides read TGCGCCAGCACCCTGGGAGGGGGTCGGACTGAAGCTTTCTTT. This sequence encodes CASTLGGGRTEAFF.

CDR3 protein: CASSDPTSGGPTGELFF. The DNA of the CDR3 is TGTGCCAGCAGTGACCCAACTAGCGGGGGGCCCACCGGGGAGCTGTTTTTT. V usage is TRBV2 and J usage is TRBJ2-2, with 12 bases fitting TRBD2. The CDR3 totals 17 residues. CDR1 and CDR2 from the germline V gene are SNHLY and FYNNEI. V shed 3 bases, J shed 4 bases, and the junction held 6 bases outside the gene matches.

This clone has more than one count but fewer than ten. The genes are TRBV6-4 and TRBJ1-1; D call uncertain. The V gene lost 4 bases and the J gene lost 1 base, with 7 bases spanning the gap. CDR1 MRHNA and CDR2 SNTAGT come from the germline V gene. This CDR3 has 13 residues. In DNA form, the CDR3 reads TGTGCCAGCAGTGTAGCAGAGAACACTGAAGCTTTCTTT. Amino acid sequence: CASSVAENTEAFF.

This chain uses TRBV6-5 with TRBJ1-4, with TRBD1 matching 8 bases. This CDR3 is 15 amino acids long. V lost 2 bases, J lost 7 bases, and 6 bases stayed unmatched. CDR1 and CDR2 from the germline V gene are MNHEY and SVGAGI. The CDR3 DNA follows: TGTGCCAGCAGTTACCAGACAGGGGAACTTGAAAAACTGTTTTTT. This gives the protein CASSYQTGELEKLFF.

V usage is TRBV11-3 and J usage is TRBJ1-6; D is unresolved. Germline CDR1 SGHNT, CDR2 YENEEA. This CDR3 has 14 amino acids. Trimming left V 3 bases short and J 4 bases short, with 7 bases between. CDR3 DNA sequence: TGTGCCAGCAGCTTGGACTCTTATAATTCACCCCTCCACTTT. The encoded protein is CASSLDSYNSPLHF.

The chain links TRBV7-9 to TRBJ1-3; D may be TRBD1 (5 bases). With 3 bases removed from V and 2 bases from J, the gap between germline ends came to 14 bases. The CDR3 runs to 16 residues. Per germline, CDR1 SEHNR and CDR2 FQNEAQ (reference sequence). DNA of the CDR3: TGTGCCAGCAGCTTTGTGGCCGGGGGGACTGGAAACACCATATATTTT. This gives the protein CASSFVAGGTGNTIYF.

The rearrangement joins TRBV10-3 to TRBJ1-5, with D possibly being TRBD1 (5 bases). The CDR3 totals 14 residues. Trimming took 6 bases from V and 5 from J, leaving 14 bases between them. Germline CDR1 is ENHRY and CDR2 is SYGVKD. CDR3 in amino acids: CAIRGDTRDQPQHF. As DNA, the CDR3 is TGTGCCATCAGGGGGGATACACGAGATCAGCCCCAGCATTTT.

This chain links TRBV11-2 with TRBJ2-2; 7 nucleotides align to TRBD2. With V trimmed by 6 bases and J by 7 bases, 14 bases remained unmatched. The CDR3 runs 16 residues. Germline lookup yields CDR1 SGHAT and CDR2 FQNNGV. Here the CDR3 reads CASRTAGQGGGGELFF. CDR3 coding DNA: TGTGCCAGCAGAACCGCGGGCCAGGGCGGGGGCGGGGAGCTGTTTTTT.

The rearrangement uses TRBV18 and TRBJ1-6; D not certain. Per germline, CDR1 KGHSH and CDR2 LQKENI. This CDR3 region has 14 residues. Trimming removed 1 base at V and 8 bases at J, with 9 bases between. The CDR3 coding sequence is TGTGCCAGCTCACCACGAGACGGGGATTCACCCCTCCACTTT. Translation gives CASSPRDGDSPLHF.

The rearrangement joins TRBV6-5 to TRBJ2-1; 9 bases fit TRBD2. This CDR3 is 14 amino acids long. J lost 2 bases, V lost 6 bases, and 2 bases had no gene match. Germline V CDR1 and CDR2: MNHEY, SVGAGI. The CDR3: CASRLAGAYNEQFF. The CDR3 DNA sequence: TGTGCCAGCAGATTAGCGGGGGCCTACAATGAGCAGTTCTTC.

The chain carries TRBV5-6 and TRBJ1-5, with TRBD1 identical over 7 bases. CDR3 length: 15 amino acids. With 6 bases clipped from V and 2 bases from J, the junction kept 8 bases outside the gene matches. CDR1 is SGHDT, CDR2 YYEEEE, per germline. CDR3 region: CASTRQGLGNQPQHF. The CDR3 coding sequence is TGTGCCAGCACCCGACAGGGATTAGGCAATCAGCCCCAGCATTTT.

The CDR3 region is CASSPYFPRDRANEAFF. The CDR3 nucleotides read TGTGCCAGCAGCCCTTATTTTCCCCGGGACAGGGCGAATGAAGCTTTCTTT. The V and J genes are TRBV5-6 and TRBJ1-1; 9 nucleotides agree with TRBD1. Germline lookup yields CDR1 SGHDT and CDR2 YYEEEE. This CDR3 is built from 17 residues. Trimming removed 4 bases from V and 7 bases from J; junction bases left unmatched: 17.

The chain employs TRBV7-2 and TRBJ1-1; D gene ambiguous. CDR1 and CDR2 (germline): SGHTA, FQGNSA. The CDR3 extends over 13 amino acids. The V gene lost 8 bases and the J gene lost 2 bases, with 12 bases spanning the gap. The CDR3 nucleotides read TGTGCCAGCGCGAACCCCGCTAACACTGAAGCTTTCTTT. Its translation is CASANPANTEAFF. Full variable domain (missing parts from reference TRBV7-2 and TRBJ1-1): GAGVSQSPSNKVTEKGKDVELRCDPISGHTALYWYRQSLGQGLEFLIYFQGNSAPDKSGLPSDRFSAERTGGSVSTLTIQRTQQEDSAVYLCASANPANTEAFFGQGTRLTVV.

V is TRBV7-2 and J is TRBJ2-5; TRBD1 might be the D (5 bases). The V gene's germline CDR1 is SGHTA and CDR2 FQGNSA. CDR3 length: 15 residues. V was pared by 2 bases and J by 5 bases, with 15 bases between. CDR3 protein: CASSLSPGLDETQYF. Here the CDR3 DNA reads TGTGCCAGCAGCTTATCTCCAGGGTTGGATGAGACCCAGTACTTC.